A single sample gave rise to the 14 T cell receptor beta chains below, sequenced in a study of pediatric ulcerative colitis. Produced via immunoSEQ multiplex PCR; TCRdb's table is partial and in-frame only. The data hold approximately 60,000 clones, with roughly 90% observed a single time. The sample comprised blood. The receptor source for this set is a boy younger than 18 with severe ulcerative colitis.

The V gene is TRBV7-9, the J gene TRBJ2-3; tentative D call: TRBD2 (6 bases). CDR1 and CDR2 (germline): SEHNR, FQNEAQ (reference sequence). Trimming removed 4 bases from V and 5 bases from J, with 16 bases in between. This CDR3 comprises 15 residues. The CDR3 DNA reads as TGTGCCAGCAGCTCCGATCTAGGGAGGCGAGATACGCAGTATTTT. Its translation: CASSSDLGRRDTQYF. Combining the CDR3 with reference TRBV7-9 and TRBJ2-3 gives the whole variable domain DTGVSQNPRHKITKRGQNVTFRCDPISEHNRLYWYRQTLGQGPEFLTYFQNEAQLEKSRLLSDRFSAERPKGSFSTLEIQRTEQGDSAMYLCASSSDLGRRDTQYFGPGTRLTVL.

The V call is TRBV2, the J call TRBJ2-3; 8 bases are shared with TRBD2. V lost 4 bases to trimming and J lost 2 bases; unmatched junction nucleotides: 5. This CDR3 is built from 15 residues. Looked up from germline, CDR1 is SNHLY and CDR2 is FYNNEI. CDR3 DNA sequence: TGTGCCAGCAGTGTAGGCGGGGGGAACACAGATACGCAGTATTTT. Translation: CASSVGGGNTDTQYF.

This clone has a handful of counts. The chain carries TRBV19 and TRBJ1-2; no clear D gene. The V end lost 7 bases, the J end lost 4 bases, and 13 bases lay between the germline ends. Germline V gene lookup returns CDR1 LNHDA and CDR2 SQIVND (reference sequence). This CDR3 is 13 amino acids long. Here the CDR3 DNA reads TGTGCCAGTACCCCGGAGCTGGGCTATGGCTACACCTTC. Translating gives CASTPELGYGYTF.

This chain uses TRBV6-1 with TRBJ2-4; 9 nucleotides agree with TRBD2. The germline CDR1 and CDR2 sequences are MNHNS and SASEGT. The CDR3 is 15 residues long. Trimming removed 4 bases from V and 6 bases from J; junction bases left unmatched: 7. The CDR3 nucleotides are TGTGCCAGCAGTGGGGTCGCGGGAGGGGGAAACATTCAGTACTTC. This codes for CASSGVAGGGNIQYF.

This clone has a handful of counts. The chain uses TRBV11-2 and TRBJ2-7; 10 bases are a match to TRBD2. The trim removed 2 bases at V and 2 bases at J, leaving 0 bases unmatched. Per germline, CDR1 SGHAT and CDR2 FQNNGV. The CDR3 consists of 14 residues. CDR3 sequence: CASSLLAGAYEQYF. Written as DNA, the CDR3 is TGTGCCAGCAGCTTACTAGCGGGGGCCTACGAGCAGTACTTC. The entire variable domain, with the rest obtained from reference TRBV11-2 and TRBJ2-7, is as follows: EAGVAQSPRYKIIEKRQSVAFWCNPISGHATLYWYQQILGQGPKLLIQFQNNGVVDDSQLPKDRFSAERLKGVDSTLKIQPAKLEDSAVYLCASSLLAGAYEQYFGPGTRLTVT.

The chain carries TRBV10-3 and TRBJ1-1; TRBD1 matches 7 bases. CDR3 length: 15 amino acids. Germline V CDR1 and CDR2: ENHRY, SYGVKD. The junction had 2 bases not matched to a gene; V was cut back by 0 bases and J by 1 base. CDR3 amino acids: CAISESTGKNTEAFF. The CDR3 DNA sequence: TGTGCCATCAGTGAGTCGACAGGGAAGAACACTGAAGCTTTCTTT.

The CDR3 DNA reads TGTGCCAGCAGCTTGGCGCTAGGGGCAGAGACCCAGTACTTC. Its protein is CASSLALGAETQYF. The rearrangement uses TRBV5-4 and TRBJ2-5, with D maybe TRBD1 (5 bases). CDR1 SGHNT and CDR2 YYREEE come from the germline V gene (reference sequence). The CDR3 spans 14 residues. V lost 0 bases and J lost 4, with 10 bases in between.

CDR3 protein: CASSRLPGEPQHF. In DNA, the CDR3 is TGTGCCAGCAGCCGCCTGCCCGGGGAGCCCCAGCATTTT. The chain combines TRBV5-4 with TRBJ1-5; D is unresolved. The CDR3 consists of 13 residues. Trimming took 4 bases from V and 8 from J, leaving 13 bases between them. Germline CDR1 SGHNT, CDR2 YYREEE (reference sequence).

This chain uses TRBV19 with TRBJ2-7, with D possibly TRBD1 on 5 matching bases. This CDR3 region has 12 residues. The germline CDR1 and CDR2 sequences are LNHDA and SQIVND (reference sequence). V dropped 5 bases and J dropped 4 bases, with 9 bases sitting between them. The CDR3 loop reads CASSFQGYEQYF. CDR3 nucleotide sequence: TGTGCCAGTAGTTTTCAGGGTTACGAGCAGTACTTC. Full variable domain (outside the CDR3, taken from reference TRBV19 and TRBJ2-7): DGGITQSPKYLFRKEGQNVTLSCEQNLNHDAMYWYRQDPGQGLRLIYYSQIVNDFQKGDIAEGYSVSREKKESFPLTVTSAQKNPTAFYLCASSFQGYEQYFGPGTRLTVT.

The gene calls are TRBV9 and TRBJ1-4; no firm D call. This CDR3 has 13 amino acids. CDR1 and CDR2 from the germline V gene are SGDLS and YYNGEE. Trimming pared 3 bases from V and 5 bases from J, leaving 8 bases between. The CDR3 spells CASSADNNEKLFF. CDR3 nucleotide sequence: TGTGCCAGCAGCGCGGATAACAATGAAAAACTGTTTTTT.

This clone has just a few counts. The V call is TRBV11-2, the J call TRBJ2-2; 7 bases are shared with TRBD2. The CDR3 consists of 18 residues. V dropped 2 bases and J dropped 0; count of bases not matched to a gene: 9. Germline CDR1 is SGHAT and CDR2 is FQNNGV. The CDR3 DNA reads TGTGCCAGCAGCTTACTAGCGGTAGCACTCGCGAACACCGGGGAGCTGTTTTTT. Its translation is CASSLLAVALANTGELFF.

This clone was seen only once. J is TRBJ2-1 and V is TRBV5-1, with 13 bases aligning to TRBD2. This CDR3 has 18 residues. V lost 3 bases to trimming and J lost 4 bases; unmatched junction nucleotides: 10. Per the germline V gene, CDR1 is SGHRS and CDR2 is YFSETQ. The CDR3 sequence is CASSSLGTSGTLYNEQFF. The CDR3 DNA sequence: TGCGCCAGCAGCTCCCTAGGGACTAGCGGGACGCTTTACAATGAGCAGTTCTTC.

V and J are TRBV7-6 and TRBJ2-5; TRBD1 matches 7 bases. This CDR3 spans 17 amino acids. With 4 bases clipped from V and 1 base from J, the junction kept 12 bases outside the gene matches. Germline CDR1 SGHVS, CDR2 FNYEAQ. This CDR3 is CASSSNNRQGGQETQYF. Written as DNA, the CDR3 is TGTGCCAGCAGCTCGAACAACAGACAGGGTGGCCAAGAGACCCAGTACTTC. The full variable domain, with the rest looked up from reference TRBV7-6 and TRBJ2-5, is GAGVSQSPRYKVTKRGQDVALRCDPISGHVSLYWYRQALGQGPEFLTYFNYEAQQDKSGLPNDRFSAERPEGSISTLTIQRTEQRDSAMYRCASSSNNRQGGQETQYFGPGTRLLVL.

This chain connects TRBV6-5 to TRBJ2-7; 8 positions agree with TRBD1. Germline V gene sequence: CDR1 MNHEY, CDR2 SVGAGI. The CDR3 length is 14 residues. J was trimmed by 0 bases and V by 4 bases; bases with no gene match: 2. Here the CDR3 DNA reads TGTGCCAGCAGTTCCCAGGGGGCCTCCTACGAGCAGTACTTC. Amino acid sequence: CASSSQGASYEQYF.